This TCR beta chain was identified during a study of T-cell reconstitution after alpha-beta-depleted transplantation in children (dated by TCRdb to the mid-2010s). Turning to the overall study: T-cell immune reconstitution after TCRalphabeta/CD19-depleted allogeneic hematopoietic cell transplantation in children was quantitatively tracked in the study by means of TCR repertoire profiling. What the work shows at the level of the full study, not this receptor alone: Over the following months the frequencies of hyperexpanded clones went down, and after one year T-cell counts and TCRbeta diversity were mostly credited to newly produced T cells. In some patients, high TCRbeta diversity at day 60 was attributed to recipient T cells and intrathymic progenitors that had survived conditioning. About two months after transplant, the apparently early recovery of alphabetaT-cell counts reportedly depended on just several hundred clones that had expanded rapidly and came from non-depleted graft cells.

The library was made by PCR. The sample was run on an Illumina HiSeq 2500. TCR libraries were prepared with molecular barcoding, using unique molecular identifiers to normalize TCRbeta repertoire quantification. The public reads were reanalyzed by TCRdb: fastp trimming at Q25, MiXCR alignment, in-frame beta chains only. Merged by CDR3 protein, the rows form single entries marked with the most common genes and DNA. The sample table shows roughly 50,000 distinct CDR3 sequences, and approximately 43% are seen once. 98% of the sample is in the top ten clones. In the case of this clonotype: The antigen it binds to is not known. No qualities accompany the bases; no much larger clone lies one base away.

The treatment or condition label of this sample denotes: allogeneic hematopoietic cell transplantation with graft depleted of TCRalphabeta T cells and CD19 B cells. The transplant recipients were children given TCRalphabeta/CD19-depleted allogeneic hematopoietic cell grafts. The CDR3 covers 16 residues, taking in both the cysteine and the phenylalanine. Kept here is only the CDR3 DNA, which spans 48 bases and is read in frame from base 1. After removal of 4 bases from V and 1 base from J, the junction retains 4 bases not matched to a gene. Sequences LGHDT (CDR1) and YNNKEL (CDR2) are obtained from the germline V gene (reference sequence).

The starting material was PBMCs, mostly from graft donor cells, obtained 360 days after TCRalphabeta/CD19-depleted stem cell transplant. The origin of this receptor is a male patient younger than 18 who had a stem cell transplant for acute lymphoblastic leukemia, so the T cells may come from the graft donor. The rearranged segments are TRBV3-1 and TRBJ2-3, with 11 junctional bases fitting TRBD2. Here is the DNA: TGTGCCAGCAGCCCTTTACTAGCGGGAGGCACAGATACGCAGTATTTT. Translation gives CASSPLLAGGTDTQYF.